These T cell receptor beta chains were read from a single sample in a study of blood T cell repertoires in COVID-19. The assay was immunoSEQ multiplex PCR, and TCRdb's table has in-frame clones only and misses some. The data show about 180,000 clones, with over 60% seen just once and roughly 25% held by the top ten. The sequenced material came from peripheral blood. The receptor source for this set is a woman in her 70s with acute or convalescent COVID-19. Both conserved end residues are part of each CDR3. The D gene is left open where the match is weak.

V: TRBV7-9
D: -
CDR3: CASIWMEDLDGYTF

V: TRBV5-1
D: TRBD2
CDR3: CASSFSGLAGVGASTDTQYF

V: TRBV27
D: -
CDR3: CASSGRPGREQYF

V: TRBV7-8
D: -
CDR3: CASSFNNEQFF

V: TRBV19
D: -
CDR3: CASSIWAAGSSNEQFF

V: TRBV24-1
D: -
CDR3: CATSTNRGAGTEAFF

V: TRBV19
D: -
CDR3: CASSMRESGGYTF

V: TRBV7-3
D: TRBD1
CDR3: CASSRGGTAGQNEQFF

V: TRBV28
D: TRBD1
CDR3: CASSFDQGGNQPQHF

V: TRBV29-1
D: -
CDR3: CSVEIAYGRQQFF

V: TRBV7-8
D: TRBD1
CDR3: CASSKPGQASEAFF